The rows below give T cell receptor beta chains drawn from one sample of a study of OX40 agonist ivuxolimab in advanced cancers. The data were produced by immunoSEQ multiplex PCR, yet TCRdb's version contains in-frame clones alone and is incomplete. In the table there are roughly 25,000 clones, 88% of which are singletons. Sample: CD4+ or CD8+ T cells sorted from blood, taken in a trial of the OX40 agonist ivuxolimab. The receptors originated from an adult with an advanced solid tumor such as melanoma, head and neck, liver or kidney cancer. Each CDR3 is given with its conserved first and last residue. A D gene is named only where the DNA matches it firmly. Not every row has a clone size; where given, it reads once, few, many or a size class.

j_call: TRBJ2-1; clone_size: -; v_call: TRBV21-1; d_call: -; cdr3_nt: TGTGCCAGCAGCAAAGCGCCCCGCGGACGACTAGCGGAGTACAATGAGCAGTTCTTC; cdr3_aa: CASSKAPRGRLAEYNEQFF
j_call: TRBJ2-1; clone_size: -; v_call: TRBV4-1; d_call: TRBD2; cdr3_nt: TGCGCCAGCAGCCAAGCCGATTTCCTAGCGGCCTCTTACAATGAGCAGTTCTTC; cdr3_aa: CASSQADFLAASYNEQFF
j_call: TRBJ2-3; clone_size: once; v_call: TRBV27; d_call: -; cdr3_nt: TGTGCCAGCAGGTCAGTCGGGAGCACAGATACGCAGTATTTT; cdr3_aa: CASRSVGSTDTQYF
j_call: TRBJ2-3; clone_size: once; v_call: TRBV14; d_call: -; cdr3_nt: TGTGCCAGCAGCCAGGGCCCAGATACGCAGTATTTT; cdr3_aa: CASSQGPDTQYF
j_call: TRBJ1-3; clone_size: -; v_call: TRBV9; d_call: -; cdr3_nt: TGTGCCAGCAGCGTAGAACCGGGAGTGGGAAACACCATATATTTT; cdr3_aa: CASSVEPGVGNTIYF
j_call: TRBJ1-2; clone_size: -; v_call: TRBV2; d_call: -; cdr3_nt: TGTGCCAGCAGTCGAGGGGGATATCCCTATGGTATGGGCTATGGCTACACCTTC; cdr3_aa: CASSRGGYPYGMGYGYTF
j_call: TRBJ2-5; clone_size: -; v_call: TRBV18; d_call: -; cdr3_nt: TGTGCCAGCTCACCGTCGGACAGACTTTGGACCCAGTACTTC; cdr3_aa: CASSPSDRLWTQYF
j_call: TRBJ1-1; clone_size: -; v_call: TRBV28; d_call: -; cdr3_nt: TGTGCCAGCAGTTTTAGTTCGTCTGAAGCTTTCTTT; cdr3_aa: CASSFSSSEAFF
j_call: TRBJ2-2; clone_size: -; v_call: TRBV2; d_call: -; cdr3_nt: TGTGCCAGCGGGAGTTATGGGAACACCGGGGAGCTGTTTTTT; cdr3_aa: CASGSYGNTGELFF
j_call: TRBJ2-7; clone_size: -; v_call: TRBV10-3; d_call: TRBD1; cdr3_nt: TGTGCCATCAGAAACGGGACAGGCTACGAGCAGTACTTC; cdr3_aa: CAIRNGTGYEQYF
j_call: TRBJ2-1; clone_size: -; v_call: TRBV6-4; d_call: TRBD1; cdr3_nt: TGTGCCAGCAGTTACGCGGCGGGACAGGGGCGCGGAGAGCAGTTCTTC; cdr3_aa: CASSYAAGQGRGEQFF
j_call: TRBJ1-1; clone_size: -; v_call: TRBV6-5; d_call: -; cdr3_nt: TGTGCCAGCAGTTACTCGAGTCCGAAGGTAAACACTGAAGCTTTCTTT; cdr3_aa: CASSYSSPKVNTEAFF
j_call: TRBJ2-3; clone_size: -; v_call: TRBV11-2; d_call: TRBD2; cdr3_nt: TGTGCCAGCAGCCCCGCTAGCGGGGCTAGCACAGATACGCAATATTTT; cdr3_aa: CASSPASGASTDTQYF
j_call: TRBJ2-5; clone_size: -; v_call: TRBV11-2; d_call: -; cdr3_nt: TGTGCCAGCAGCTTAGATGGTCGGACCCAGTACTTC; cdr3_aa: CASSLDGRTQYF
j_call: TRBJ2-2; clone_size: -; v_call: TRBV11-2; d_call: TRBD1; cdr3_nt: TGTGCCAGCAGCTCGGGACAGGGGGGCACCGGGGAGCTGTTTTTT; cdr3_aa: CASSSGQGGTGELFF
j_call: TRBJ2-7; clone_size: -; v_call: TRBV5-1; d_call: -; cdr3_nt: TGCGCCAGCAGCTTGGAACAGGGCCAGCCCTACGAGCAGTACTTC; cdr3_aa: CASSLEQGQPYEQYF
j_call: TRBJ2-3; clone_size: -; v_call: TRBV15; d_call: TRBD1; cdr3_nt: TGTGCCACCAGCAGAGTAGCGACAGGGAGCACAGATACGCAGTATTTT; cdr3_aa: CATSRVATGSTDTQYF
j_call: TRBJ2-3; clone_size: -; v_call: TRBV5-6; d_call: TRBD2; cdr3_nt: TGTGCCAGCAGCTTCTCTAGCGGGAGATCCACAGATACGCAGTATTTT; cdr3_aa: CASSFSSGRSTDTQYF
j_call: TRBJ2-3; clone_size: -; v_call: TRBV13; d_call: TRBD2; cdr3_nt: TGTGCCAGCAGCTCCCCCTTAGCGGGAGTTCATACGCAGTATTTT; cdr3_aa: CASSSPLAGVHTQYF
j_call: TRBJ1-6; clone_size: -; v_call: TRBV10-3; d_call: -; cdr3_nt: TGTGCCATCAAACCCTCGACAGCCGATAATTCACCCCTCCACTTT; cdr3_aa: CAIKPSTADNSPLHF
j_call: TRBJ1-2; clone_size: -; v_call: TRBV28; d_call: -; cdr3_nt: TGTGCCAGCACCCAAAGGCTGAACTATGGCTACACCTTC; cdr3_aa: CASTQRLNYGYTF
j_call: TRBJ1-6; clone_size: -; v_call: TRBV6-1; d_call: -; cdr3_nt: TGTGCCAGCAGTGAACGCCCCGTGCCCCTCCACTTT; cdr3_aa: CASSERPVPLHF
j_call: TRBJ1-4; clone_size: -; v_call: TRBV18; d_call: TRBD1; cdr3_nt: TGTGCCAGCTCACCACCGGGGCAGGCCAGGGGGGAAAAACTGTTTTTT; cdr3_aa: CASSPPGQARGEKLFF
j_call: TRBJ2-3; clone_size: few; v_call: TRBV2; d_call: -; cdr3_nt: TGTGCCAGCGGACCCCAGGGGGATACGCAGTATTTT; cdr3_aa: CASGPQGDTQYF
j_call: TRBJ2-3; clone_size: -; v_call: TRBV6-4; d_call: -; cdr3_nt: TGTGCCAGCAGTGACCGGGCGGGAATCACAGATACGCAGTATTTT; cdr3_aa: CASSDRAGITDTQYF
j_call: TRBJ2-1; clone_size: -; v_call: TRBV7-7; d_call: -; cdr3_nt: TGTGCCAGCAGCTCGGGACCCGGCTCCTACAATGAGCAGTTCTTC; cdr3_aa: CASSSGPGSYNEQFF
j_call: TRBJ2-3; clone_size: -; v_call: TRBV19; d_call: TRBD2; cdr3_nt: TGTGCCAGTAGTCCTCTTCGGACTAGCGGGCTTAGCACAGATACGCAGTATTTT; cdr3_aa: CASSPLRTSGLSTDTQYF
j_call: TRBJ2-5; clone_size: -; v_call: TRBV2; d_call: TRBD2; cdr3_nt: TGTGCCAGCAGTGTAACTAGCGGGAGGGCCGGGGAGACCCAGTACTTC; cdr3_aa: CASSVTSGRAGETQYF
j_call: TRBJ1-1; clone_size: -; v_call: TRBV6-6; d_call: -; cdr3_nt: TGTGCCAGCATCGAGCTTGGGGGCACTGAAGCTTTCTTT; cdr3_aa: CASIELGGTEAFF
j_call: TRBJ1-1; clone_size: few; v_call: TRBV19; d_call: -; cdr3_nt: TGTGCCAGTAGTATGACTAGGGGGAACACTGAAGCTTTCTTT; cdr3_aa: CASSMTRGNTEAFF
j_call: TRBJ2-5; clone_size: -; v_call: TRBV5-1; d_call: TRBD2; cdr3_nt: TGCGCCAGCAGCCCGCCTCGGCTAGCGGGAGGCCAAGAGACCCAGTACTTC; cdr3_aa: CASSPPRLAGGQETQYF
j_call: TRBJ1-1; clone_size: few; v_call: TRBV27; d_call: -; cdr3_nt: TGTGCCAGCAGTCTCTCGGGAGGGGCCCAAGCTTTCTTT; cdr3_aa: CASSLSGGAQAFF
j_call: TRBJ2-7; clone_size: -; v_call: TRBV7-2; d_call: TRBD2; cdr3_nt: TGTGCCAGCAGCCAATGGACTAGCGCCTACGAGCAGTACTTC; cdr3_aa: CASSQWTSAYEQYF
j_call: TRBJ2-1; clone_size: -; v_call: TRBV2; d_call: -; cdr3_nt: TGTGCCAGCAGTGACCAGGCCCGCAATGAGCAGTTCTTC; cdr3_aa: CASSDQARNEQFF
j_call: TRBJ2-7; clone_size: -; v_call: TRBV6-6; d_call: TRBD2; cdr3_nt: TGTGCCAGCAGTTACTCGGGGACTAGCGGGCCCGAGCAGTACTTC; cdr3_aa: CASSYSGTSGPEQYF
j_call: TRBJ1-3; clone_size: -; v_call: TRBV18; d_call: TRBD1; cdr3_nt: TGTGCCAGCTCACTGGGACAGAGCTCTGGAAACACCATATATTTT; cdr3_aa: CASSLGQSSGNTIYF
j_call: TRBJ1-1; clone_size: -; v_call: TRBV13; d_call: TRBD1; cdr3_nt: TGTGCCAGCAGCCATTCGACAGGGGGCCCATCCTTCAACACTGAAGCTTTCTTT; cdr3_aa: CASSHSTGGPSFNTEAFF
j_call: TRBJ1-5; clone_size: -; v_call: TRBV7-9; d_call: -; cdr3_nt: TGTGCCAGCAGCCAGAGAGGCAATCAGCCCCAGCATTTT; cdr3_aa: CASSQRGNQPQHF
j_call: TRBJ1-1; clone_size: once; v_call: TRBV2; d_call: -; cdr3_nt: TGTGCCAGCAGGCCCCGGGGAGCCGGTGAAGCTTTCTTT; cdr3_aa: CASRPRGAGEAFF
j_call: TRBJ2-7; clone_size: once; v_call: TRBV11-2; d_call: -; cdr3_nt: TGTGCCAGCGGGTACCCGGGCGGGACTTACTCCTACGAGCAGTACTTC; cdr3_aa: CASGYPGGTYSYEQYF
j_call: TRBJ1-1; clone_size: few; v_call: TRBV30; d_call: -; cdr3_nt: TGTGCCTGGAGTGTTTACAGGACGAACACTGAAGCTTTCTTT; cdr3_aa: CAWSVYRTNTEAFF
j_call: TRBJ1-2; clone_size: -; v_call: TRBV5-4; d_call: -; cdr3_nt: TGTGCCAGCAGCTTGGATAATCCCTCGTCTAACTATGGCTACACCTTC; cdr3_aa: CASSLDNPSSNYGYTF
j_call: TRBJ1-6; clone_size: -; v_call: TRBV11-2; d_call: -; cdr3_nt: TGTGCCAGCGGTTCGGACCTTAATTCACCCCTCCACTTT; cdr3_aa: CASGSDLNSPLHF
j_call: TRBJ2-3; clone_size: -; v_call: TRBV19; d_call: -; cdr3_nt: TGTGCCAGTAGTATAGAGTTGGGGATCACAGATACGCAGTATTTT; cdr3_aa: CASSIELGITDTQYF
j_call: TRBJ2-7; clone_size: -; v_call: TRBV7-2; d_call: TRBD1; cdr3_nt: TGTGCCAGCAGCTTAGTTGGGACAGGGGGCGCGGAGCAGTACTTC; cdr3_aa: CASSLVGTGGAEQYF
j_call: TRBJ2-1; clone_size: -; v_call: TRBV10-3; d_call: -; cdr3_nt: TGTGCCATCAGTGAGGGATTTGATCATGAGCAGTTCTTC; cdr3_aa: CAISEGFDHEQFF
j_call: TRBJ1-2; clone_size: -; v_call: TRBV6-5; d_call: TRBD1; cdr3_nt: TGTGCCAGCAGTTCCTGGGACAGGGGAGATGGCTACACCTTC; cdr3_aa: CASSSWDRGDGYTF
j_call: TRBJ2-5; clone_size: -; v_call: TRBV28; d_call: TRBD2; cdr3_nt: TGTGCCAGCAGTCGCCCAGCGGGACTCCGAAAAGAGACCCAGTACTTC; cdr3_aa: CASSRPAGLRKETQYF
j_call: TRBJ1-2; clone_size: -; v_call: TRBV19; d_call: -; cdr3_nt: TGTGCCAGTAGTATAAGGTCCTCGGGGACTCGCTCTAACTATGGCTACACCTTC; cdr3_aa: CASSIRSSGTRSNYGYTF
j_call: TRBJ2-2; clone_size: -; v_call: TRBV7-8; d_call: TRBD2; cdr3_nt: TGTGCCAGCAGCACGGGACTAGCGGGAGGCGGGGAGCTGTTTTTT; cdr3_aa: CASSTGLAGGGELFF
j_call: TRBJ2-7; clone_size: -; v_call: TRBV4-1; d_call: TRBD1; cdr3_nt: TGCGCCAGCAGCCATCCTTCCGGGACAGGGGGCTACGAGCAGTACTTC; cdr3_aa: CASSHPSGTGGYEQYF
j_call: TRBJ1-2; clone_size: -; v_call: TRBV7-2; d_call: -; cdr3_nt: TGTGCCAGCAGCCCTAACCCCCAAACAGGGATGGGTGGCTACACCTTC; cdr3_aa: CASSPNPQTGMGGYTF